This T cell receptor (beta chain) was captured in a study of cytomegalovirus exposure and HLA in healthy donors. There are many counts of this clone. Its matching antigen is unknown. Study-level findings and limits: Earlier analysis found most TCR beta V segments productive about 90% or about 30% of the time.

The CDR3 covers 13 residues. V lost 6 bases to trimming and J lost 2 bases, with 10 bases between them. Germline V CDR1 and CDR2: LNHDA, SQIVND (reference sequence). The PCR ran on 60 Vbeta and 13 Jbeta primers. Per the original data handling: There were about 80 million unique TCR beta chains by a later count, and around 10 million of them were shared. The repertoire was sequenced with immunoSEQ multiplex PCR; TCRdb's copy has only in-frame clones and lacks some. V, J and clone size are those of that table, while D and trimming were read from the DNA. Of 90,000 to 150,000 clones in the sample, about 8.6% were seen once.

The sequenced sample consisted of PBMCs. The source of this sequence is a woman in her 40s in good health and CMV-seropositive. This rearrangement joins TRBV19 to TRBJ1-1, with D maybe TRBD1 (6 bases). This chain's CDR3 is CASRDSINTEAFF. The CDR3 nucleotides read TGTGCCAGTAGGGACAGTATAAACACTGAAGCTTTCTTT.